The T cell receptor (beta chain) described here comes from a study of CD8+ T cells in alopecia areata. There are 14 residues in the CDR3. V was shortened by 4 bases and J by 6 bases, with 16 bases between the two germline ends. The germline CDR1 and CDR2 sequences are SGHRS and YFSETQ. There are a few counts of this clone. The sample's treatment: oral pan-JAK inhibitor, 5-10 mg twice daily. Sequencing templates came from extracted RNA that was reverse transcribed into cDNA. The protocol was immunoSEQ multiplex PCR, while the TCRdb copy is restricted to in-frame clones and leaves out a portion. The table records 150,000 or so clones, approximately 52% of them present only once.

This receptor was identified in a human donor with alopecia areata. The chain carries TRBV5-1 and TRBJ1-1; TRBD1 might be the D (5 bases). Sequenced here: CD4+ T cells sorted from blood, sampled at approximately week 60, from a patient treated with tofacitinib. CDR3 nucleotides: TGCGCCAGCAGCCAAGGGGATCGTGTGGCTGAAGCTTTCTTT. It codes for CASSQGDRVAEAFF. The variable domain in full, completed from reference TRBV5-1 and TRBJ1-1, reads KAGVTQTPRYLIKTRGQQVTLSCSPISGHRSVSWYQQTPGQGLQFLFEYFSETQRNKGNFPGRFSGRQFSNSRSEMNVSTLELGDSALYLCASSQGDRVAEAFFGQGTRLTVV.